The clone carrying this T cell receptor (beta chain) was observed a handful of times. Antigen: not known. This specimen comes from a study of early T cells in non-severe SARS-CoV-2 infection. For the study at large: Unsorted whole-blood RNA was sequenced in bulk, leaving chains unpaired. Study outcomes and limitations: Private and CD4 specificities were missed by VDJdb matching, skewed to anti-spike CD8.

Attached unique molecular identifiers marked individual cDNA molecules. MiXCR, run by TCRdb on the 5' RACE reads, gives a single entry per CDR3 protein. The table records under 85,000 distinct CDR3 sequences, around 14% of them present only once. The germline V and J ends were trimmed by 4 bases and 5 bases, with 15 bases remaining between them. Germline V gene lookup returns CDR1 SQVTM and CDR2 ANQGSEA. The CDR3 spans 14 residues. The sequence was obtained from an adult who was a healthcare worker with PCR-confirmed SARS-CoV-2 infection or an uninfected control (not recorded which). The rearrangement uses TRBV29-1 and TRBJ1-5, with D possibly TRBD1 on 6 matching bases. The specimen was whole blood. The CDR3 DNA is TGCAGCGTTGTGGCAGGGGCAGGGGATCAGCCCCAGCATTTT. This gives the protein CSVVAGAGDQPQHF.